This entry features one TCR beta chain sequence. Donors were grouped by their self-reported clinical history. J gave up 7 bases and V 5 bases, and 8 bases lay outside the gene matches. CDR3 length: 15 residues. Germline V lookup: CDR1 LGHDT, CDR2 YNNKEL (reference sequence). These data are taken from a study of blood T cell repertoires in COVID-19. The wider study: The study drew acute and convalescent COVID-19 samples from the United States, Italy and Spain. Sample material is recorded as cDNA or gDNA derived from T cells, B-cell-depleted T cells, or PBMCs.

Authors' data handling: Estimation of nucleated cell counts was performed using reference gene primer amplification. Assay used: immunoSEQ multiplex PCR; TCRdb lists only in-frame clones, some missing. That table furnishes V, J and clone size, whereas the DNA furnished D and trimming. This sample has 300,000 to 400,000 clones, with approximately 86% found just once. The chain couples TRBV3-1 (or the pseudogene TRBV3-2) to TRBJ2-7; 13 bases match TRBD2. This clonotype was obtained from a woman aged 40 to 50 with acute COVID-19. Sequenced input: PBMCs or T cells enriched from blood (not recorded which). CDR3 region: CASSLLAGGPGEQYF. The CDR3 bases are TGTGCCAGCAGCTTACTAGCGGGAGGGCCGGGGGAGCAGTACTTC.